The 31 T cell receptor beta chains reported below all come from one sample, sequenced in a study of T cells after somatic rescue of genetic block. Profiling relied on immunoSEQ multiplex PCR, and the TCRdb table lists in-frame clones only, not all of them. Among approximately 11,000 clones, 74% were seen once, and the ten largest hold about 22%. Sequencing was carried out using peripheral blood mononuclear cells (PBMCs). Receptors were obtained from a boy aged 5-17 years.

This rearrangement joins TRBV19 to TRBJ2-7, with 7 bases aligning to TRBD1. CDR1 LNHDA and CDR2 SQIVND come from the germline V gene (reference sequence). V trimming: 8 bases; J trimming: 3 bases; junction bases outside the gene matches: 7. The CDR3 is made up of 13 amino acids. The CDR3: CASHDRAGYEQYF. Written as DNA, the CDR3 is TGTGCCAGTCACGACAGGGCGGGCTACGAGCAGTACTTC.

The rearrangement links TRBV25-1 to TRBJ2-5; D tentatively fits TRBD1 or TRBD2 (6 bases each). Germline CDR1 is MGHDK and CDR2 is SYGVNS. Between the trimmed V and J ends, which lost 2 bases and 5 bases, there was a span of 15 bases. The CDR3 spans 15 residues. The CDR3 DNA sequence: TGTGCCAGCAGTGAACCCCTCGGAGGGGGTGAGACCCAGTACTTC. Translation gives CASSEPLGGGETQYF.

The CDR3 DNA follows: TGTGCCAGCTCACCACAGGGAGCTAACTATGGCTACACCTTC. It specifies CASSPQGANYGYTF. The chain recombines TRBV18 with TRBJ1-2; D gene ambiguous. The CDR3 has 14 amino acids. Germline V gene lookup returns CDR1 KGHSH and CDR2 LQKENI. V was shortened by 1 base and J by 0 bases, with 6 bases between the two germline ends.

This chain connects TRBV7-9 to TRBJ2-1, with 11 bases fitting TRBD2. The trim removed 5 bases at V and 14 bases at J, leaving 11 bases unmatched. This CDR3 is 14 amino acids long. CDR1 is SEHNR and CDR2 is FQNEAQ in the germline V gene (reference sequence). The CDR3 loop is CASSPLAGVHAEFF. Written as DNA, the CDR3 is TGTGCCAGCAGCCCACTAGCGGGAGTTCATGCGGAGTTCTTC.

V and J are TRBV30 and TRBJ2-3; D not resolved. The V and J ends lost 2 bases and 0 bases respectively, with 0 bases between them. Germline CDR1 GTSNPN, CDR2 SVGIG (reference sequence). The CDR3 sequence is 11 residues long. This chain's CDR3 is CAWSSTDTQYF. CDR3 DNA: TGTGCCTGGAGTAGCACAGATACGCAGTATTTT.

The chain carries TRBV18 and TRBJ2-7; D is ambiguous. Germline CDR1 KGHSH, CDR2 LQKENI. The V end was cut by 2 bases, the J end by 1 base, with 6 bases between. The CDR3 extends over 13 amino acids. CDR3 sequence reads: CASSPARSYEQYF. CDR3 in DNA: TGTGCCAGCTCACCAGCTAGGTCCTACGAGCAGTACTTC.

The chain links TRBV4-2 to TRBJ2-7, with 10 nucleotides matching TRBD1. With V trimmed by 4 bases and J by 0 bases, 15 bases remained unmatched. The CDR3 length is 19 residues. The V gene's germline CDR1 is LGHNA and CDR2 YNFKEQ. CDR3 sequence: CASSLRLTGGARNSYEQYF. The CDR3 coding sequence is TGTGCCAGCAGCCTCCGATTGACAGGGGGCGCGCGGAACTCCTACGAGCAGTACTTC.

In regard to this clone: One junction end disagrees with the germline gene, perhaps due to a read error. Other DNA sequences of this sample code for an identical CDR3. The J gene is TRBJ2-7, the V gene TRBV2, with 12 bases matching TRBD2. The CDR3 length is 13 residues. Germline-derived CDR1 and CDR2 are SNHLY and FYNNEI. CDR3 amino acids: CARGLAGTYEQYF. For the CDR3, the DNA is TGCGCCCGAGGACTAGCGGGAACCTACGAGCAGTACTTC.

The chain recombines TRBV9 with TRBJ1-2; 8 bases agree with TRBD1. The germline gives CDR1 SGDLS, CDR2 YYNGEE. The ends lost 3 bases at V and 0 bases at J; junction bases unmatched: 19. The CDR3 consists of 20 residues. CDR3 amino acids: CASSAYNGVHRDRTNYGYTF. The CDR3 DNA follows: TGTGCCAGCAGCGCCTATAATGGGGTACACCGGGACAGGACTAACTATGGCTACACCTTC.

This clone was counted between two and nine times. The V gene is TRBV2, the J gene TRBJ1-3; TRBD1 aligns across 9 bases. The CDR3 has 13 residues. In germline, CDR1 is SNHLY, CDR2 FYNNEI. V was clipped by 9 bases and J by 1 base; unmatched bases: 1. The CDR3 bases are TGTGCCAGGGGGACAGGGTCTGGAAACACCATATATTTT. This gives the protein CARGTGSGNTIYF.

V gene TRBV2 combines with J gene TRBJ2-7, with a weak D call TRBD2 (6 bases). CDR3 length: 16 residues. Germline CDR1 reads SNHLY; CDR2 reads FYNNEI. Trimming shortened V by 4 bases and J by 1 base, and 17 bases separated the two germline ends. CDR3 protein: CASSGALEGPSYEQYF. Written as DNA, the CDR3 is TGTGCCAGCAGTGGGGCGTTGGAGGGGCCTTCCTACGAGCAGTACTTC.

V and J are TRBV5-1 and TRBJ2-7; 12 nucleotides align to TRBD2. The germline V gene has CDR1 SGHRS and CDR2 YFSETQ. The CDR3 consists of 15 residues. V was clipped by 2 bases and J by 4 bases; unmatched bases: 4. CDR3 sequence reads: CASSFLAGGPYEQYF. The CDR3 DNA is TGCGCCAGCAGCTTTCTAGCGGGAGGGCCATACGAGCAGTACTTC.

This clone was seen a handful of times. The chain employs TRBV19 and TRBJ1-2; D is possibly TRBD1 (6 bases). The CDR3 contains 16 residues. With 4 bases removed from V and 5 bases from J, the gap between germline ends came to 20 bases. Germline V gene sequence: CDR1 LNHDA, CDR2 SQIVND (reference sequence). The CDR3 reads CASSREAQGRRYGYTF. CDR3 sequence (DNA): TGTGCCAGTAGTAGGGAGGCTCAGGGGCGGCGGTATGGCTACACCTTC.

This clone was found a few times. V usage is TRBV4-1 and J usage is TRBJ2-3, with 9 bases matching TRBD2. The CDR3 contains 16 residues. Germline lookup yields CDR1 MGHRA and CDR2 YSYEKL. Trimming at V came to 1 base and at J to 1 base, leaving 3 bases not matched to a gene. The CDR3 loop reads CASSQGASGGTDTQYF. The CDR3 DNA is TGCGCCAGCAGCCAAGGGGCTAGCGGGGGCACAGATACGCAGTATTTT.

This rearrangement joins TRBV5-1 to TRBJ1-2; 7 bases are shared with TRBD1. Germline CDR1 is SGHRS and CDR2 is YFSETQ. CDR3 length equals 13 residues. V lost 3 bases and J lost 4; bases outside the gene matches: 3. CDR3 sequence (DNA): TGCGCCAGCAGCTCACAGGGGTTCTATGGCTACACCTTC. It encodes CASSSQGFYGYTF.

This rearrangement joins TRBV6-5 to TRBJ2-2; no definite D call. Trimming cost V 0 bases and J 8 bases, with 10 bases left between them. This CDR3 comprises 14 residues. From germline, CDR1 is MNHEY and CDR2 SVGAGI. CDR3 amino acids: CASSYSNPRGELFF. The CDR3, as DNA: TGTGCCAGCAGTTACTCGAACCCGAGGGGGGAGCTGTTTTTT.

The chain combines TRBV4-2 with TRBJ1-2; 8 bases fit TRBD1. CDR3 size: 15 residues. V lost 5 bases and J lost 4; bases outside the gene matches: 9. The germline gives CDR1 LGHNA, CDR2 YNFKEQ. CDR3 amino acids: CASSLALTGVYGYTF. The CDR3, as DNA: TGTGCCAGCAGCTTGGCATTGACAGGGGTCTATGGCTACACCTTC.

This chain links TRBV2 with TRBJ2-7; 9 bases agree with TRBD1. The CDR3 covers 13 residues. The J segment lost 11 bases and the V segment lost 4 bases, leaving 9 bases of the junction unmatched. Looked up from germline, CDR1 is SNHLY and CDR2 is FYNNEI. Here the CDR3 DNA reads TGTGCCAGCAGTGGAGAGGCGACAGGGGGAAAGTACTTC. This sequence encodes CASSGEATGGKYF.

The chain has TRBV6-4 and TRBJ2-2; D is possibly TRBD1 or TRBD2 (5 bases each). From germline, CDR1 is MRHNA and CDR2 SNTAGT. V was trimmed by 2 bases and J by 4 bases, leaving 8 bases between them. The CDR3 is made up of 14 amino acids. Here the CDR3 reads CASSDRGGTGELFF. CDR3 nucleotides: TGTGCCAGCAGTGACCGGGGCGGCACCGGGGAGCTGTTTTTT.

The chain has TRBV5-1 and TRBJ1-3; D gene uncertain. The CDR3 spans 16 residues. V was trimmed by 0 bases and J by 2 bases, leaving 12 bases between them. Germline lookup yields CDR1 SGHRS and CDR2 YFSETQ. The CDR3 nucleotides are TGCGCCAGCAGCTTGGCCAGTCAGGCCGCTGGAAACACCATATATTTT. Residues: CASSLASQAAGNTIYF.

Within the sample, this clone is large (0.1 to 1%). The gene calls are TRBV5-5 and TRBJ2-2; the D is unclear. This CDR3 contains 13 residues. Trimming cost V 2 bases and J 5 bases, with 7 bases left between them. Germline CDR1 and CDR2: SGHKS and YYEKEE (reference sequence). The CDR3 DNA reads TGTGCCAGCAGCTTCTATATTACCGGGGAGCTGTTTTTT. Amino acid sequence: CASSFYITGELFF. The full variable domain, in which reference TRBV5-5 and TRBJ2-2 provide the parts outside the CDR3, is DAGVTQSPTHLIKTRGQQVTLRCSPISGHKSVSWYQQVLGQGPQFIFQYYEKEERGRGNFPDRFSARQFPNYSSELNVNALLLGDSALYLCASSFYITGELFFGEGSRLTVL.

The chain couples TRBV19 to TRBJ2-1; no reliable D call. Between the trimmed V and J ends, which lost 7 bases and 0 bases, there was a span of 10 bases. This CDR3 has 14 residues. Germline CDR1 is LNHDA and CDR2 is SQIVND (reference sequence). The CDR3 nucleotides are TGTGCCAGTAAAAGTCTCCCCTCCTACAATGAGCAGTTCTTC. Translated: CASKSLPSYNEQFF.

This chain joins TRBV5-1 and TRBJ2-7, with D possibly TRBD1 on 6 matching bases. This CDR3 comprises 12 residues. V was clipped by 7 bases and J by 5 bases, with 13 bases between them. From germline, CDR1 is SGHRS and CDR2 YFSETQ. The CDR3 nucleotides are TGCGCCAGCTCAGGGGCCTGGAACGAGCAGTACTTC. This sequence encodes CASSGAWNEQYF.

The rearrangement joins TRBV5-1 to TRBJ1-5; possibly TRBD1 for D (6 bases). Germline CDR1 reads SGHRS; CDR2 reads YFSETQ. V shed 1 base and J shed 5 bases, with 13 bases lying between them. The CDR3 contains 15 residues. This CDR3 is CASSLSGDKDQPQHF. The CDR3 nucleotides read TGCGCCAGCAGCTTGTCGGGGGACAAGGATCAGCCCCAGCATTTT.

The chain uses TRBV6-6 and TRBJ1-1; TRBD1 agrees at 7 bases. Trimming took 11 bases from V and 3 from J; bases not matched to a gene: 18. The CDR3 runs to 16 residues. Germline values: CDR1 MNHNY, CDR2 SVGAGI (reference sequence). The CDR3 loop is CASIKRTGSRYTEAFF. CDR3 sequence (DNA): TGTGCCTCCATTAAAAGGACAGGCAGTAGGTACACTGAAGCTTTCTTT.

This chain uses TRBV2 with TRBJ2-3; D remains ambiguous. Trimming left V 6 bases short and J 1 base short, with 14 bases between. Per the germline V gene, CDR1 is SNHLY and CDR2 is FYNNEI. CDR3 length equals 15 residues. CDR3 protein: CASSPGPPGTDTQYF. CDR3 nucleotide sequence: TGTGCCAGCAGCCCCGGGCCCCCAGGCACAGATACGCAGTATTTT.

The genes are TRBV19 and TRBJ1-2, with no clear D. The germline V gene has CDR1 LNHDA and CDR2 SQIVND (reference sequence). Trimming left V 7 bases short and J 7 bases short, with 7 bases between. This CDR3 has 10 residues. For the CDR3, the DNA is TGTGCCAGTAAGAGCGTTGGCTACACCTTC. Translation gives CASKSVGYTF.

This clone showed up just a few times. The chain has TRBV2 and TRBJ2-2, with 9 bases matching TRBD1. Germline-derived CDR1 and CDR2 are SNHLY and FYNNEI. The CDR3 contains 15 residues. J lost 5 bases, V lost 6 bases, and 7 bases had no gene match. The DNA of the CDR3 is TGTGCCAGCAGCGCCGACAGGGGGAGGACCGGGGAGCTGTTTTTT. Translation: CASSADRGRTGELFF.

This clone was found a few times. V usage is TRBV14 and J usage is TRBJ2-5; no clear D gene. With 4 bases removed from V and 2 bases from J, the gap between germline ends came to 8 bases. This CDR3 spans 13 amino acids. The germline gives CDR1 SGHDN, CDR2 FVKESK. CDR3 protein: CASSLSRQETQYF. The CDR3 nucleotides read TGTGCCAGCAGCCTATCCAGACAAGAGACCCAGTACTTC.

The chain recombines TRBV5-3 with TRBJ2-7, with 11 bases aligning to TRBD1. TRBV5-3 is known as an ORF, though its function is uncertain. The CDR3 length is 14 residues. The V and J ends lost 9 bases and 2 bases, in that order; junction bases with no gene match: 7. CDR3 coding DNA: TGTGCCACCGACGCGGGACAGGGGGCCTACGAGCAGTACTTC. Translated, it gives CATDAGQGAYEQYF.

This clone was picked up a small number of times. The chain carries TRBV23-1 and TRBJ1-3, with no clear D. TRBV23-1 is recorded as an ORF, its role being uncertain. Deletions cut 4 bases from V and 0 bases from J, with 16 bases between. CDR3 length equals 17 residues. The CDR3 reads CASSPLYLGASGNTIYF. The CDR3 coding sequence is TGCGCCAGCAGTCCCCTTTATTTGGGTGCCTCTGGAAACACCATATATTTT.